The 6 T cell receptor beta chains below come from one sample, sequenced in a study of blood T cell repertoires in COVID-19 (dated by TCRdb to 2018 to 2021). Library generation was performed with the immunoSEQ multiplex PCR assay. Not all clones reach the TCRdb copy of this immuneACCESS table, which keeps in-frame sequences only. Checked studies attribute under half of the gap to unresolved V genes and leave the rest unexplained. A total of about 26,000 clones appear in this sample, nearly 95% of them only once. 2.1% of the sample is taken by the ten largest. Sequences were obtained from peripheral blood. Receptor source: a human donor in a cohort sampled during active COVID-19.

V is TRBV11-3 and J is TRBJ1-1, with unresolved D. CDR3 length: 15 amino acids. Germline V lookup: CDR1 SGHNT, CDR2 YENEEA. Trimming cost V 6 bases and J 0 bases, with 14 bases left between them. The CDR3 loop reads CASSIAGSMNTEAFF. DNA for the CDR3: TGTGCCAGCAGTATCGCGGGCTCAATGAACACTGAAGCTTTCTTT.

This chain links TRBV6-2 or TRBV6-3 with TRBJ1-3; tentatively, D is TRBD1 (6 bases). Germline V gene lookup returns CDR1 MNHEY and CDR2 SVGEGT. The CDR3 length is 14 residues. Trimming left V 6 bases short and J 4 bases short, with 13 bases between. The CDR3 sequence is CASSIRGRGNTIYF. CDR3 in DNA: TGTGCCAGCAGCATCAGGGGCCGAGGAAACACCATATATTTT.

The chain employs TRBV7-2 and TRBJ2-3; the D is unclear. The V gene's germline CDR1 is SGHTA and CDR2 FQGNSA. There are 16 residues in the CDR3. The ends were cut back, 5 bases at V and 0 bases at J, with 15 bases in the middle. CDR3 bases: TGTGCCAGCAGCCCGCTCAGCGCCTTTAGCACAGATACGCAGTATTTT. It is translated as CASSPLSAFSTDTQYF.

For the CDR3, the DNA is TGTGCCAGCAGCTTGGGCAGGGGAAGCTATGGCTACACCTTC. As protein: CASSLGRGSYGYTF. The rearrangement links TRBV28 to TRBJ1-2; a weak D match, TRBD1 (6 bases). The germline gives CDR1 MDHEN, CDR2 SYDVKM. Trimming stripped 6 bases from V and 4 bases from J, with 15 bases between. This CDR3 has 14 amino acids.

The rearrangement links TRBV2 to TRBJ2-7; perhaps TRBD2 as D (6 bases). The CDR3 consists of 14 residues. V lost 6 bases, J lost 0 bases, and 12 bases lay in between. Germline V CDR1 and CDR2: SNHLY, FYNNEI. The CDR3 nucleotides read TGTGCCAGCAGCGGCGGGATACCCTCCTACGAGCAGTACTTC. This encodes CASSGGIPSYEQYF.

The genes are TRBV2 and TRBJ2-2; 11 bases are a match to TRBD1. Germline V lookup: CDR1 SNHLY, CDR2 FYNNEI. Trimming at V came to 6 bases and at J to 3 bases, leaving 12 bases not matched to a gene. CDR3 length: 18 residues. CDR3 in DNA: TGTGCCAGCAGCCTGACCGGGACAGGGGGAGGATACACCGGGGAGCTGTTTTTT. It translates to CASSLTGTGGGYTGELFF.